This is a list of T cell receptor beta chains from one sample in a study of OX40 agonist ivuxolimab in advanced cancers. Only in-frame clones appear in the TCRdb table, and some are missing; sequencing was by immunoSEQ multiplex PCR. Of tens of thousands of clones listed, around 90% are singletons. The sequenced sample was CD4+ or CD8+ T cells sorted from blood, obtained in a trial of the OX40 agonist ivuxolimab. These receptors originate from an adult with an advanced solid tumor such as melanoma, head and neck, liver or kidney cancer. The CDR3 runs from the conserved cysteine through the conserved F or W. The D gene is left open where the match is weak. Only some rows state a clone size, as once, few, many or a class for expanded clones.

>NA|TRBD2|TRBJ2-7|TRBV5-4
CASSPTSGDPYEQYF
TGTGCCAGCAGCCCAACTAGCGGGGACCCCTACGAGCAGTACTTC
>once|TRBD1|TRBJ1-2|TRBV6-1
CAIGDREVYGYTF
TGTGCCATTGGAGACAGGGAGGTTTATGGCTACACCTTC
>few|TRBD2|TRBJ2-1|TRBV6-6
CASRLGLAGDNEQFF
TGTGCCAGCAGGCTTGGACTAGCGGGAGACAATGAGCAGTTCTTC
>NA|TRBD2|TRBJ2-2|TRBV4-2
CASSPVLAGPSTGELFF
TGTGCCAGCAGCCCAGTTCTAGCGGGCCCTTCCACCGGGGAGCTGTTTTTT
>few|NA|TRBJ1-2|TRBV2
CASTGTLLTSGYTF
TGTGCCAGCACCGGGACCCTCCTAACAAGCGGCTACACCTTC
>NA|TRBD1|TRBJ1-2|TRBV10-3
CAISDLGTGSGYTF
TGTGCCATCAGTGACCTAGGGACAGGGTCTGGCTACACCTTC
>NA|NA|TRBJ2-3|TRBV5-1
CASSLEVGEADTQYF
TGCGCCAGCAGCTTGGAAGTGGGAGAGGCAGATACGCAGTATTTT
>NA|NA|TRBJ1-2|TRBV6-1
CASSTGGHYGYTF
TGTGCCAGCAGCACAGGAGGACACTATGGCTACACCTTC
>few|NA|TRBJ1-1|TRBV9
CASSATRGATEAFF
TGTGCCAGCAGCGCCACCCGGGGGGCTACTGAAGCTTTCTTT
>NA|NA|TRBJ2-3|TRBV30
CAWSVLGRGNPDTQYF
TGTGCCTGGAGTGTACTCGGTCGTGGGAATCCAGATACGCAGTATTTT
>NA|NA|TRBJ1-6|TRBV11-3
CASSLVSGGAYNSPLHF
TGTGCCAGCAGCTTAGTGTCGGGAGGCGCCTATAATTCACCCCTCCACTTT